This record covers a single TCR beta chain. Antigen specificity is unknown. The data were obtained in a study of graft-versus-host responses after intestinal transplantation. Study-level information: Among the recipients, all got anti-thymocyte globulin induction and then tacrolimus and steroids for around three years. The study, taken as a whole, reports: Some GvH clones appeared in ileal mucosa or blood before recipient bone marrow.

Germline V gene data show CDR1 as SGHNT and CDR2 as YYREEE (reference sequence). The length of the CDR3 is 14 residues. V was shortened by 3 bases and J by 7 bases, with 13 bases between the two germline ends. The table came from immunoSEQ multiplex PCR; TCRdb's copy has only in-frame clones and leaves some out. This table has tens of thousands of clones, approximately 94% appearing once. The sequence was obtained from a human donor who was the organ donor for an intestinal transplant. V is TRBV5-4 and J is TRBJ1-4; D ambiguous. Sample: unstimulated CD4+ T cells sorted from spleen or lymph node cells, taken before transplant. CDR3 DNA sequence: TGTGCCAGCAGCTCGGCGTCCCGGGGTGAAAAACTGTTTTTT. Its translation is CASSSASRGEKLFF.